Sequencing of this T cell receptor (beta chain) was carried out in a study of blood T cells in healthy people across ages. Alongside a J-beta primer mix, a sample-barcoded 5' primer served in a second PCR lasting about 7 to 11 cycles. TCRdb used MiXCR to reprocess the 5' RACE reads, holding one entry per CDR3 protein. The sample carries 380,000 or so distinct CDR3 sequences, approximately 47% recorded once. Findings and limits, study-wide: Leaving the PBMCs unsorted stopped any conclusive comparison of naive versus antigen-experienced cells.

In its sample, this clonotype was seen a few times. The antigen is unknown. The TCR was taken from a man between 60 and 70 years old in good health. The sequenced sample was blood.

The CDR3 DNA reads TGTGCCAGCAGCACTGGGGGGGGGTATGGCTACACCTTC. Translated, it gives CASSTGGGYGYTF. The chain uses TRBV14 and TRBJ1-2, with a weak D call TRBD1 (5 bases). Germline lookup yields CDR1 SGHDN and CDR2 FVKESK. The CDR3 covers 13 residues. V lost 5 bases, J lost 5 bases, and 12 bases lay in between. The full variable domain, completed using reference TRBV14 and TRBJ1-2, is EAGVTQFPSHSVIEKGQTVTLRCDPISGHDNLYWYRRVMGKEIKFLLHFVKESKQDESGMPNNRFLAERTGGTYSTLKVQPAELEDSGVYFCASSTGGGYGYTFGSGTRLTVV.